This TCR beta chain was retrieved from a study of blood T cell repertoires in COVID-19. Clones were read by immunoSEQ multiplex PCR, and TCRdb kept only the in-frame ones, dropping some. The sample records a few hundred thousand clones, around nine tenths being singletons. The CDR3 length is 14 residues. Germline lookup yields CDR1 MDHEN and CDR2 SYDVKM. The junction had 5 bases not matched to a gene; V was cut back by 3 bases and J by 3 bases. The sample comprised PBMCs or T cells enriched from blood (not recorded which). The chain employs TRBV28 and TRBJ2-7; 7 bases are a match to TRBD1. This clonotype originated in a woman in her thirties or forties who had recovered from COVID-19. The CDR3 region is CASSFSGTDYEQYF. CDR3 DNA: TGTGCCAGCAGTTTTTCCGGGACAGACTACGAGCAGTACTTC.